The 5 T cell receptor beta chains in this list originate from one sample, sequenced in a study of blood T cells in healthy people across ages. Through a sample-barcoded 5' primer and a J-beta primer mix, a second PCR was run for roughly 6 to 11 cycles. TCRdb fed the 5' RACE reads into MiXCR, producing one record per CDR3 protein. The sample has approximately 690,000 distinct CDR3 sequences, roughly three fifths seen once. Material for sequencing was blood. Every receptor here comes from a man aged 55 to 70 in good health.

This clonotype was seen repeatedly, ten times or more. The chain uses TRBV7-6 and TRBJ2-5; no reliable D call. The CDR3 consists of 13 residues. CDR1 is SGHVS and CDR2 is FNYEAQ in the germline V gene. V lost 8 bases and J 2 bases, leaving 12 bases between the germline ends. The CDR3 DNA sequence: TGTGCCAGCGAAGGAACTCCTCAAGAGACCCAGTACTTC. It encodes CASEGTPQETQYF.

V and J are TRBV27 and TRBJ1-2; D is possibly TRBD1 (5 bases). CDR3 length: 13 amino acids. Trimming pared 2 bases from V and 5 bases from J, leaving 9 bases between. Per the germline V gene, CDR1 is MNHEY and CDR2 is SMNVEV (reference sequence). The CDR3 sequence: CASSLHGGYGYTF. The CDR3 DNA follows: TGTGCCAGCAGTTTACACGGGGGATATGGCTACACCTTC.

The J gene is TRBJ1-4, the V gene TRBV14; TRBD1 matches 7 bases. There are 13 residues in the CDR3. Germline V lookup: CDR1 SGHDN, CDR2 FVKESK. V was pared by 3 bases and J by 8 bases, with 3 bases of the junction left unmatched. CDR3 DNA: TGTGCCAGCAGCCACGGCAGGGGGGAAAAACTGTTTTTT. Amino acids: CASSHGRGEKLFF.

The rearrangement links TRBV9 to TRBJ2-5, with D maybe TRBD2 (6 bases). Trimming shortened V by 6 bases and J by 1 base, and 13 bases separated the two germline ends. The V gene's germline CDR1 is SGDLS and CDR2 YYNGEE. The CDR3 is made up of 14 amino acids. The CDR3 loop reads CASTSGGGQETQYF. The CDR3 nucleotides are TGTGCCAGCACCAGTGGGGGAGGCCAAGAGACCCAGTACTTC.

This clonotype has more than one count but fewer than ten. This chain links TRBV12-3 or TRBV12-4 with TRBJ1-2; D not resolved. This CDR3 region has 13 residues. Trimming pared 6 bases from V and 8 bases from J, leaving 16 bases between. CDR3 residues: CASSSFAPGGYTF. DNA of the CDR3: TGTGCCAGCAGCTCCTTTGCACCGGGAGGCTACACCTTC.